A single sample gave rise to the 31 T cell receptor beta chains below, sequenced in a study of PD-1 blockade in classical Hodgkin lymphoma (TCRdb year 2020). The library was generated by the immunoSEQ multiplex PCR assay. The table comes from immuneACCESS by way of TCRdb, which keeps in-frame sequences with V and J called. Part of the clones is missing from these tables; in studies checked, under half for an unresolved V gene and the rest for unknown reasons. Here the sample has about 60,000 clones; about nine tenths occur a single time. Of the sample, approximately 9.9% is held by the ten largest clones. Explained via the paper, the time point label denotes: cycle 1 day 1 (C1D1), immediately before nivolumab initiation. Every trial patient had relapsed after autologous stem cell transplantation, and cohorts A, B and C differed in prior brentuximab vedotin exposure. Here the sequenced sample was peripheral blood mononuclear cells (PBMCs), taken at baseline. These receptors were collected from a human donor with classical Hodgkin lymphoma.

CDR3 in amino acids: CASSLSGDGYTF. The CDR3 DNA reads TGTGCCAGCAGCCTCAGCGGGGATGGCTACACCTTC. V usage is TRBV11-2 and J usage is TRBJ1-2; D is unresolved. Germline values: CDR1 SGHAT, CDR2 FQNNGV. The CDR3 is 12 amino acids. Trimming stripped 5 bases from V and 6 bases from J, with 10 bases between.

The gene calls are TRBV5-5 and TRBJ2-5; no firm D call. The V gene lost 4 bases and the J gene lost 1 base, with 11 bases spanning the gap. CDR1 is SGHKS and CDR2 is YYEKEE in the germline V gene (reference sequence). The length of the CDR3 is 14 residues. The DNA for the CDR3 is TGTGCCAGCAGCCCGGTGGGAATCCAAGAGACCCAGTACTTC. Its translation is CASSPVGIQETQYF. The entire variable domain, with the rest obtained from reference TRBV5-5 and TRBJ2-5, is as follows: DAGVTQSPTHLIKTRGQQVTLRCSPISGHKSVSWYQQVLGQGPQFIFQYYEKEERGRGNFPDRFSARQFPNYSSELNVNALLLGDSALYLCASSPVGIQETQYFGPGTRLLVL.

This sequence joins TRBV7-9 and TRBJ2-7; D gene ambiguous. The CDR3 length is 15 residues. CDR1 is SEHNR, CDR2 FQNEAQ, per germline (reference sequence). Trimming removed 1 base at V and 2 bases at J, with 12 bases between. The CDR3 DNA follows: TGTGCCAGCAGCTTAGTTGGAGACGCAACCTACGAGCAGTACTTC. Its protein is CASSLVGDATYEQYF.

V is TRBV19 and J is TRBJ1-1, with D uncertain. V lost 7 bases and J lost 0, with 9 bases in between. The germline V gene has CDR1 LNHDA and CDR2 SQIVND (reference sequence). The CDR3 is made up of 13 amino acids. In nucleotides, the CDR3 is TGTGCCAGTAAACTGGCCATGAACACTGAAGCTTTCTTT. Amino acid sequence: CASKLAMNTEAFF. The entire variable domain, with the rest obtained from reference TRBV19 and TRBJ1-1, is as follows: DGGITQSPKYLFRKEGQNVTLSCEQNLNHDAMYWYRQDPGQGLRLIYYSQIVNDFQKGDIAEGYSVSREKKESFPLTVTSAQKNPTAFYLCASKLAMNTEAFFGQGTRLTVV.

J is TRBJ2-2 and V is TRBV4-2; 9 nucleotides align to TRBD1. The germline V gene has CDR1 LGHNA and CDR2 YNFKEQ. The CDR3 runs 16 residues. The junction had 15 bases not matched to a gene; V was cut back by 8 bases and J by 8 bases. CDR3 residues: CASQLGDRDGFGELFF. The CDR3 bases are TGTGCCAGCCAGTTGGGGGACAGGGATGGTTTTGGGGAGCTGTTTTTT.

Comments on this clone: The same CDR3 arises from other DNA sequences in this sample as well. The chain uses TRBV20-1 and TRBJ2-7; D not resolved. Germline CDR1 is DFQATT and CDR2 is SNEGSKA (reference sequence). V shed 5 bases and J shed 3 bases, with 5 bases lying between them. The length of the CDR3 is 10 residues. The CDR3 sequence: CSAGNYEQYF. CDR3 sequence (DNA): TGCAGTGCTGGAAACTACGAGCAGTACTTC.

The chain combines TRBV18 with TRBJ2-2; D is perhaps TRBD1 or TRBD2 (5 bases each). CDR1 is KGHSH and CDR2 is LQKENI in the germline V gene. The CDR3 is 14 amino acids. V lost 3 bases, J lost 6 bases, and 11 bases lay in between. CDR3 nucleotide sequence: TGTGCCAGCTCACCTGGGACCGGGGCCGGGGAGCTGTTTTTT. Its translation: CASSPGTGAGELFF.

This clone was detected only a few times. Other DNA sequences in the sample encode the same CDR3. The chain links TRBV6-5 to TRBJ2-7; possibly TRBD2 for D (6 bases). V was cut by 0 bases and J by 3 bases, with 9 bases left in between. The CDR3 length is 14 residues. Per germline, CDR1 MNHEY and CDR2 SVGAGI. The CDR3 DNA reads TGTGCCAGCAGTTACTCGTTGGGGGGCTACGAGCAGTACTTC. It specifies CASSYSLGGYEQYF.

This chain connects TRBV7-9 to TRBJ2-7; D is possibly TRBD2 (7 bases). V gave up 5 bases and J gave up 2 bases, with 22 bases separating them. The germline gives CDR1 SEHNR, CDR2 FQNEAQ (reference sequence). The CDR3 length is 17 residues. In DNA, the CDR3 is TGTGCCAGCAGCGCCCCAGGGGAGGGGGAGTTGACCTACGAGCAGTACTTC. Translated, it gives CASSAPGEGELTYEQYF.

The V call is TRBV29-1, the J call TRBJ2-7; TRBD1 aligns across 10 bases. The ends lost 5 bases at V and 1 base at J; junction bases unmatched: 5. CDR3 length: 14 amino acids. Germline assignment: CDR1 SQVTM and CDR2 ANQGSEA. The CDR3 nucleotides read TGCAGCGTTTTTCCGGGACAGGGGTCCTACGAGCAGTACTTC. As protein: CSVFPGQGSYEQYF.

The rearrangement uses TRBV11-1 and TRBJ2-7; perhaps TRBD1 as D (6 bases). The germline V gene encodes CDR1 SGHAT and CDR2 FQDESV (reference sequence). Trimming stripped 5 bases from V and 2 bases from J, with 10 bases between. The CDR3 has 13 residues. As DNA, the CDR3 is TGTGCCAGCAGCAGGGACACCACCTACGAGCAGTACTTC. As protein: CASSRDTTYEQYF. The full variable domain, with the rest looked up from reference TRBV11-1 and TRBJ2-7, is EAEVAQSPRYKITEKSQAVAFWCDPISGHATLYWYRQILGQGPELLVQFQDESVVDDSQLPKDRFSAERLKGVDSTLKIQPAELGDSAMYLCASSRDTTYEQYFGPGTRLTVT.

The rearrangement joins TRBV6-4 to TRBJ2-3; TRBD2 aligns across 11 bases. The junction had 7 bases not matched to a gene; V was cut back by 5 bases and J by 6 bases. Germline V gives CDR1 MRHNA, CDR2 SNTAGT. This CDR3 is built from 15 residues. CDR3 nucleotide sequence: TGTGCCAGCAGTCCTAGCGGGGGGACTCGTGATACGCAGTATTTT. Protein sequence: CASSPSGGTRDTQYF.

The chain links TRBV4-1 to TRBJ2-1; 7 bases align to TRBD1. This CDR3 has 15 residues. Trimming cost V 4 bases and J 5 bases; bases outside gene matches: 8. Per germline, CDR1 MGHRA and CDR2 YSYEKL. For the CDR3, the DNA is TGCGCCAGCAGCCCCGACAGGGCGTTCAACAATGAGCAGTTCTTC. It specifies CASSPDRAFNNEQFF.

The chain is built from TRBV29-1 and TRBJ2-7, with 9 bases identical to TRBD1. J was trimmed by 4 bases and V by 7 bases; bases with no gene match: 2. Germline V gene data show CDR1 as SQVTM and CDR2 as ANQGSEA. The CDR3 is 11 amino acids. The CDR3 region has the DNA TGCAGCGGGACAGGGGAATACGAGCAGTACTTC. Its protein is CSGTGEYEQYF.

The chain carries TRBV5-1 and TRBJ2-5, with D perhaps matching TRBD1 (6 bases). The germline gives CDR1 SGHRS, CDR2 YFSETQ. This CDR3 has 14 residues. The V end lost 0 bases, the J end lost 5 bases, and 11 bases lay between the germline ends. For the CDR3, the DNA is TGCGCCAGCAGCTTGGTCACAGGGTTGGAGACCCAGTACTTC. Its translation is CASSLVTGLETQYF.

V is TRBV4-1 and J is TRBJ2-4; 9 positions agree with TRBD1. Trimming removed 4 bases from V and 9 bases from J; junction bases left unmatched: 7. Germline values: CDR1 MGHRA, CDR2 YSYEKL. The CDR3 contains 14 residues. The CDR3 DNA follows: TGCGCCAGCAGCCTCCCGGGACAGGGTTTCATTCAGTACTTC. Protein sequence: CASSLPGQGFIQYF.

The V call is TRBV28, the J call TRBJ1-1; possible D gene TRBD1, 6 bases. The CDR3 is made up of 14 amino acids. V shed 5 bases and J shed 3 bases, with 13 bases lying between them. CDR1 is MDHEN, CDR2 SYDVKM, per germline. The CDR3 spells CASSLRTEDTEAFF. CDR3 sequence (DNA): TGTGCCAGCAGTCTGAGGACAGAGGACACTGAAGCTTTCTTT.

The CDR3 coding sequence is TGTGCCAGCAGGGGCCTCTCCTACAATGAGCAGTTCTTC. Its protein product is CASRGLSYNEQFF. V is TRBV7-8 and J is TRBJ2-1; D remains unclear. Germline CDR1 and CDR2: SGHVS and FQNEAQ. V was trimmed by 6 bases and J by 0 bases, leaving 6 bases between them. This CDR3 spans 13 amino acids.

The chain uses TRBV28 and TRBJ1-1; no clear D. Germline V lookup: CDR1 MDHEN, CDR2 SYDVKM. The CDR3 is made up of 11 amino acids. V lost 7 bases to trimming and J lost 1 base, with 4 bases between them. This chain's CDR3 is CASKGNTEAFF. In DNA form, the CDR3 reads TGTGCCAGCAAAGGGAACACTGAAGCTTTCTTT.

The CDR3 bases are TGTGCCAGCAGCTTAAGAGTAGTAGGGACTAGACCATACAATGAGCAGTTCTTC. Its translation is CASSLRVVGTRPYNEQFF. The V call is TRBV7-2, the J call TRBJ2-1; 8 nucleotides agree with TRBD2. V was clipped by 2 bases and J by 4 bases; unmatched bases: 13. Germline CDR1 and CDR2: SGHTA and FQGNSA. This CDR3 has 18 residues.

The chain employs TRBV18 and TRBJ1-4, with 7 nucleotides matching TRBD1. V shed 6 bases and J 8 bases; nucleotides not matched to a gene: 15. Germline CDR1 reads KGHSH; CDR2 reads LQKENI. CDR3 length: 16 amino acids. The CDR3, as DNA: TGTGCCAGCTCCCCCGTGCCACAGGGGAACTCGGAAAAACTGTTTTTT. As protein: CASSPVPQGNSEKLFF.

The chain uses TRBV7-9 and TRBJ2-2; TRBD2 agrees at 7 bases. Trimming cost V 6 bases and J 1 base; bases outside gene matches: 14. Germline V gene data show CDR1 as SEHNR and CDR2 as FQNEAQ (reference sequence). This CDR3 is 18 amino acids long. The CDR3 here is CASRAPRALAENTGELFF. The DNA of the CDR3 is TGTGCCAGCAGGGCTCCGAGGGCCCTAGCGGAGAACACCGGGGAGCTGTTTTTT.

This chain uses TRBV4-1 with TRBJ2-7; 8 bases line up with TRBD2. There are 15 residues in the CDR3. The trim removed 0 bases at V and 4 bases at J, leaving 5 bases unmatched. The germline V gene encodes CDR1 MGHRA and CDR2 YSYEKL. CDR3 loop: CASSQDRGGIYEQYF. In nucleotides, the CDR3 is TGCGCCAGCAGCCAAGATCGGGGGGGGATTTACGAGCAGTACTTC.

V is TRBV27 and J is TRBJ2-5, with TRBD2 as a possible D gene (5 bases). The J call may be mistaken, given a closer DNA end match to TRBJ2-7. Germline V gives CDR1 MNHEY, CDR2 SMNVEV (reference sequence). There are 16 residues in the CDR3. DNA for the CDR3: TGTGCCAGCAGTTTAGGGTTGGGAGCAGGTTTCTACGAGCAGTACTTC. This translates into CASSLGLGAGFYEQYF.

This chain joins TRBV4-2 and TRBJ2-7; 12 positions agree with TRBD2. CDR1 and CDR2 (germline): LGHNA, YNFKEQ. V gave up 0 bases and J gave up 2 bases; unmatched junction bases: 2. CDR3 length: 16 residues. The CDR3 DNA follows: TGTGCCAGCAGCCAAGAGTGGACTAGCGGGGCCTACGAGCAGTACTTC. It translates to CASSQEWTSGAYEQYF.

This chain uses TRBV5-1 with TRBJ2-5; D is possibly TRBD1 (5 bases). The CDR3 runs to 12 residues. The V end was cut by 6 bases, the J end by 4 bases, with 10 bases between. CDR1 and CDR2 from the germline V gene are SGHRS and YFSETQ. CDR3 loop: CASTGISETQYF. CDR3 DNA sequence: TGCGCCAGCACAGGGATTTCAGAGACCCAGTACTTC.

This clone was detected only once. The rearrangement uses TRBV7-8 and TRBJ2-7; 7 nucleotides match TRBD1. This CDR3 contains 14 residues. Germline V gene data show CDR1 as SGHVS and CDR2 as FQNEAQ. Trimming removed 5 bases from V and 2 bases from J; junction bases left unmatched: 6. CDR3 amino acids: CASSPQQGAYEQYF. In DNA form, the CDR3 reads TGTGCCAGCAGCCCTCAGCAGGGGGCCTACGAGCAGTACTTC.

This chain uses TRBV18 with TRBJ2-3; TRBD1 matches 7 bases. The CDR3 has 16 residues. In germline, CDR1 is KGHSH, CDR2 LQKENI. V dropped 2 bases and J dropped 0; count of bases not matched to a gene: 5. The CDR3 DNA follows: TGTGCCAGCTCACCATCCAGGGGGTATAGCACAGATACGCAGTATTTT. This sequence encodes CASSPSRGYSTDTQYF.

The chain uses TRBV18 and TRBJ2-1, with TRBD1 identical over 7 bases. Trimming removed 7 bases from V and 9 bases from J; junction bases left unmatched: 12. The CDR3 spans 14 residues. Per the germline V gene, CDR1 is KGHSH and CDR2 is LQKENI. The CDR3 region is CASFTPTGVTEQFF. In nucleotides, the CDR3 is TGTGCCAGCTTCACCCCCACAGGGGTCACTGAGCAGTTCTTC.

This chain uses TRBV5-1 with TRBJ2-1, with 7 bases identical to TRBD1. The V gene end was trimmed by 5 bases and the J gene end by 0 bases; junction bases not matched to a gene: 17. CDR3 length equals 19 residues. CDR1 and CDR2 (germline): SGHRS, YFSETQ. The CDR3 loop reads CASSTTGTARMSSYNEQFF. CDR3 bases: TGCGCCAGCAGTACGACCGGGACAGCAAGGATGAGCTCCTACAATGAGCAGTTCTTC. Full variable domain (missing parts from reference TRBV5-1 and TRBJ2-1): KAGVTQTPRYLIKTRGQQVTLSCSPISGHRSVSWYQQTPGQGLQFLFEYFSETQRNKGNFPGRFSGRQFSNSRSEMNVSTLELGDSALYLCASSTTGTARMSSYNEQFFGPGTRLTVL.

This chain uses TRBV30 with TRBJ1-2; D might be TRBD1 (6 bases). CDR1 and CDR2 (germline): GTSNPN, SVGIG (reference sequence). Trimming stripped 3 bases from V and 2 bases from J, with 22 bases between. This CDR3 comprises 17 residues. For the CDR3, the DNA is TGTGCCTGGAGAACCACAGGGCTGACTACCAGGAACTATGGCTACACCTTC. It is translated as CAWRTTGLTTRNYGYTF. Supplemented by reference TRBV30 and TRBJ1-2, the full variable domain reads SQTIHQWPATLVQPVGSPLSLECTVEGTSNPNLYWYRQAAGRGLQLLFYSVGIGQISSEVPQNLSASRPQDRQFILSSKKLLLSDSGFYLCAWRTTGLTTRNYGYTFGSGTRLTVV.